Shown below are 32 T cell receptor beta chains from a single sample sequenced in a study of blood T cell repertoires in COVID-19. TCRdb keeps only in-frame clones here, not all; method: immunoSEQ multiplex PCR. The data show about 78,000 clones, with about 83% seen just once and around 3.3% held by the top ten. The sequenced sample consisted of peripheral blood. The receptors shown here come from a man aged 50-60 years with acute or convalescent COVID-19.

This clone occurred a few times. V gene TRBV6-2 or TRBV6-3 combines with J gene TRBJ2-7; D is possibly TRBD1 (6 bases). V lost 5 bases and J lost 3, with 20 bases in between. From germline, CDR1 is MNHEY and CDR2 SVGEGT. The length of the CDR3 is 16 residues. In DNA form, the CDR3 reads TGTGCCAGCAGTACCCGCGGACAGAGTTTAATCTACGAGCAGTACTTC. Its translation: CASSTRGQSLIYEQYF.

The chain links TRBV30 to TRBJ2-7, with D perhaps matching TRBD2 (5 bases). V lost 0 bases to trimming and J lost 6 bases, with 15 bases between them. Germline loops: CDR1 GTSNPN, CDR2 SVGIG (reference sequence). The CDR3 has 14 amino acids. In DNA, the CDR3 is TGTGCCTGGAGTGTAGAAAGGGCGGGCGGCGAGCAGTACTTC. This sequence encodes CAWSVERAGGEQYF.

The chain has TRBV9 and TRBJ1-1, with D perhaps matching TRBD1 (5 bases). The CDR3 runs 13 residues. Trimming took 2 bases from V and 5 from J, leaving 10 bases between them. Looked up from germline, CDR1 is SGDLS and CDR2 is YYNGEE. The CDR3 here is CASSVQGSTEAFF. The CDR3 coding sequence is TGTGCCAGCAGCGTTCAGGGCTCGACTGAAGCTTTCTTT. The full variable domain, its missing parts supplied by reference TRBV9 and TRBJ1-1, is DSGVTQTPKHLITATGQRVTLRCSPRSGDLSVYWYQQSLDQGLQFLIQYYNGEERAKGNILERFSAQQFPDLHSELNLSSLELGDSALYFCASSVQGSTEAFFGQGTRLTVV.

The chain links TRBV12-3 or TRBV12-4 to TRBJ2-5; a weak D match, TRBD2 (6 bases). Trimming cost V 4 bases and J 2 bases, with 8 bases left between them. This CDR3 has 13 residues. The chain's CDR3 is CASSSGGQETQYF. The CDR3 coding sequence is TGTGCCAGCAGTTCCGGGGGTCAAGAGACCCAGTACTTC.

This clone was detected only a few times. The chain links TRBV6-1 to TRBJ2-3, with a tentative D call TRBD1 (5 bases). Germline values: CDR1 MNHNS, CDR2 SASEGT. Trimming pared 1 base from V and 7 bases from J, leaving 9 bases between. CDR3 length equals 13 residues. CDR3 amino acids: CASSEERGNTQYF. The CDR3 DNA sequence: TGTGCCAGCAGTGAAGAAAGGGGAAATACGCAGTATTTT.

Turning to this clone: This specimen includes other DNA sequences encoding the same CDR3. J is TRBJ1-3 and V is TRBV19, with D unclear. This CDR3 contains 13 residues. CDR1 and CDR2 (germline): LNHDA, SQIVND (reference sequence). Between the trimmed V and J ends, which lost 6 bases and 0 bases, there was a span of 6 bases. The CDR3 DNA is TGTGCCAGTAGGCAGAACTCTGGAAACACCATATATTTT. Translated, it gives CASRQNSGNTIYF.

This chain links TRBV6-5 with TRBJ2-5; D is perhaps TRBD1 (6 bases). V lost 6 bases to trimming and J lost 5 bases, with 16 bases between them. This CDR3 is 14 amino acids long. Per the germline V gene, CDR1 is MNHEY and CDR2 is SVGAGI. In nucleotides, the CDR3 is TGTGCCAGCAGGACACAGGGTTTCGGGGAGACCCAGTACTTC. Its translation is CASRTQGFGETQYF.

This chain connects TRBV6-1 to TRBJ1-1; D possibly corresponds to TRBD1 (5 bases). There are 13 residues in the CDR3. V dropped 0 bases and J dropped 10 bases, with 12 bases sitting between them. In germline, CDR1 is MNHNS, CDR2 SASEGT. The CDR3 loop reads CASSEAGGVLAFF. The CDR3 DNA follows: TGTGCCAGCAGTGAAGCGGGGGGGGTGTTAGCTTTCTTT.

This rearrangement joins TRBV18 to TRBJ2-7, with 7 nucleotides matching TRBD1. Germline CDR1 reads KGHSH; CDR2 reads LQKENI. Trimming took 2 bases from V and 4 from J; bases not matched to a gene: 2. The CDR3 is made up of 13 amino acids. CDR3 DNA sequence: TGTGCCAGCTCACCAGGGACAGATTACGAGCAGTACTTC. Its protein product is CASSPGTDYEQYF.

The CDR3 sequence: CASRGTDKETQYF. In DNA form, the CDR3 reads TGTGCCAGTAGGGGGACAGACAAAGAGACCCAGTACTTC. V gene TRBV19 combines with J gene TRBJ2-5, with TRBD1 identical over 7 bases. The germline V gene encodes CDR1 LNHDA and CDR2 SQIVND (reference sequence). Losses at the gene ends were 6 bases for V and 3 bases for J; bases not matched to a gene: 4. The CDR3 is 13 residues long.

The rearrangement uses TRBV2 and TRBJ2-3; unclear D gene. Germline CDR1 is SNHLY and CDR2 is FYNNEI. Trimming left V 6 bases short and J 11 bases short, with 12 bases between. The length of the CDR3 is 11 residues. This CDR3 is CASRLPIVQYF. CDR3 sequence (DNA): TGTGCCAGCAGACTACCCATTGTGCAGTATTTT.

The V and J genes are TRBV2 and TRBJ2-1; 8 nucleotides line up with TRBD1. The V gene end was trimmed by 10 bases and the J gene end by 8 bases; junction bases not matched to a gene: 13. Germline values: CDR1 SNHLY, CDR2 FYNNEI. The CDR3 runs to 14 residues. The CDR3 is CATPTGDGLHEQFF. In DNA, the CDR3 is TGTGCCACCCCGACAGGGGACGGTCTTCATGAGCAGTTCTTC.

This chain links TRBV21-1 with TRBJ2-3; TRBD2, the table's D call, was not compared with the DNA. TRBV21-1 corresponds to a pseudogene. The length of the CDR3 is 19 residues. The CDR3 loop is CASEGGASGAVSGTDTQYF. The CDR3 DNA follows: TGTGCCAGCGAAGGGGGGGCTAGCGGGGCGGTCTCGGGCACAGATACGCAGTATTTT.

With respect to this clone: The junction and the germline gene differ at one end; a read error may be behind it. The chain recombines TRBV7-8 with TRBJ1-2; no definite D call. The CDR3 spans 15 residues. CDR1 SGHVS and CDR2 FQNEAQ come from the germline V gene. The CDR3 spells CASTLREGTSYGYTF. CDR3 in DNA: TGTGCCAGCACCTTACGAGAGGGAACTTCTTATGGCTACACCTTC.

The chain combines TRBV12-3 or TRBV12-4 with TRBJ2-1, with TRBD2 as a possible D gene (5 bases). The CDR3 covers 13 residues. V was clipped by 1 base and J by 7 bases, with 8 bases between them. CDR3 nucleotide sequence: TGTGCCAGCAGTTTAGTGGGAGTTAATGAGCAGTTCTTC. It codes for CASSLVGVNEQFF.

The chain recombines TRBV30 with TRBJ2-7; 10 bases fit TRBD2. The CDR3 has 14 amino acids. The V and J ends lost 4 bases and 3 bases, in that order; junction bases with no gene match: 6. CDR1 and CDR2 (germline): GTSNPN, SVGIG (reference sequence). CDR3 nucleotides: TGTGCCTGGAAGTCTAGCGGGAGCCACTACGAGCAGTACTTC. This translates into CAWKSSGSHYEQYF.

The table lists this clone with a few counts. The chain employs TRBV18 and TRBJ1-2, with 8 nucleotides matching TRBD1. Germline lookup yields CDR1 KGHSH and CDR2 LQKENI. The CDR3 is made up of 13 amino acids. V dropped 3 bases and J dropped 7; count of bases not matched to a gene: 4. CDR3 protein: CASSPDRERGYTF. CDR3 sequence (DNA): TGTGCCAGCTCACCGGACAGGGAGCGTGGCTACACCTTC.

The chain joins TRBV11-2 to TRBJ1-1, with D perhaps matching TRBD1 (6 bases). Trimming took 1 base from V and 2 from J, leaving 8 bases between them. The CDR3 is made up of 14 amino acids. From germline, CDR1 is SGHAT and CDR2 FQNNGV. The CDR3 sequence is CASSLGTVNTEAFF. DNA of the CDR3: TGTGCCAGCAGCTTAGGGACAGTCAACACTGAAGCTTTCTTT. Combining the CDR3 with reference TRBV11-2 and TRBJ1-1 gives the whole variable domain EAGVAQSPRYKIIEKRQSVAFWCNPISGHATLYWYQQILGQGPKLLIQFQNNGVVDDSQLPKDRFSAERLKGVDSTLKIQPAKLEDSAVYLCASSLGTVNTEAFFGQGTRLTVV.

Only a few counts were recorded for this clone. The genes are TRBV27 and TRBJ1-1; the D gene is possibly TRBD1 (6 bases). The V gene's germline CDR1 is MNHEY and CDR2 SMNVEV (reference sequence). The CDR3 spans 14 residues. V lost 5 bases to trimming and J lost 2 bases, with 12 bases between them. In nucleotides, the CDR3 is TGTGCCAGCAGTCGACAGGATACCAACACTGAAGCTTTCTTT. It translates to CASSRQDTNTEAFF.

This clone came up once. The chain uses TRBV9 and TRBJ1-6, with 9 bases that match TRBD1. The CDR3 loop spans 17 amino acids. After removal of 3 bases from V and 14 bases from J, the junction contained 18 bases not matched to a gene. From germline, CDR1 is SGDLS and CDR2 YYNGEE. The CDR3 region is CASSARDRVVYGGSLHF. CDR3 nucleotide sequence: TGTGCCAGCAGCGCACGGGACAGGGTCGTTTATGGAGGTTCCCTCCACTTT.

This CDR3 reads CASSAASGTRGFF. The CDR3 nucleotides are TGTGCCAGCAGTGCCGCGTCCGGGACTAGGGGTTTCTTC. This chain joins TRBV27 and TRBJ2-1; 8 nucleotides agree with TRBD2. The germline gives CDR1 MNHEY, CDR2 SMNVEV (reference sequence). J lost 16 bases, V lost 5 bases, and 13 bases had no gene match. This CDR3 is 13 amino acids long.

The chain combines TRBV3-1 (or the pseudogene TRBV3-2) with TRBJ1-4; no definite D call. This CDR3 has 17 amino acids. V was shortened by 1 base and J by 0 bases, with 12 bases between the two germline ends. Germline loops: CDR1 LGHDT, CDR2 YNNKEL (reference sequence). CDR3 amino acids: CASSQAELRSTNEKLFF. In nucleotides, the CDR3 is TGTGCCAGCAGCCAAGCCGAATTGCGTTCAACTAATGAAAAACTGTTTTTT.

The chain recombines TRBV4-3 with TRBJ2-2; the D gene is possibly TRBD1 (5 bases). V lost 0 bases to trimming and J lost 4 bases, with 15 bases between them. The CDR3 sequence is 17 residues long. CDR1 LGHNA and CDR2 YSLEER come from the germline V gene. The CDR3: CASSQDLSWQGTGELFF. DNA for the CDR3: TGCGCCAGCAGCCAAGATTTGTCTTGGCAGGGCACCGGGGAGCTGTTTTTT.

V gene TRBV7-5 combines with J gene TRBJ1-4; TRBD1 is the table's D call and was not checked against the DNA. TRBV7-5 is tagged as a pseudogene. The CDR3 is 16 amino acids. The CDR3 sequence: CARSPLDRPKGEKLFF. Here the CDR3 DNA reads TGTGCCAGAAGCCCCCTGGACAGACCGAAGGGTGAAAAACTGTTTTTT.

This clone was seen only a few times. CDR3 DNA sequence: TGTGCCAGCAGCTTGGAACCGACAGGGAGTAATCAGCCCCAGCATTTT. Translated, it gives CASSLEPTGSNQPQHF. The rearrangement uses TRBV5-6 and TRBJ1-5, with 7 positions matching TRBD1. Germline CDR1 and CDR2: SGHDT and YYEEEE. This CDR3 has 16 amino acids. The V gene end was trimmed by 0 bases and the J gene end by 4 bases; junction bases not matched to a gene: 7.

V gene TRBV6-1 combines with J gene TRBJ1-2; D not certain. Trimming removed 3 bases from V and 1 base from J, with 15 bases in between. Germline lookup yields CDR1 MNHNS and CDR2 SASEGT. This CDR3 contains 16 residues. The CDR3 bases are TGTGCCAGCAGTGACGGAGGATTTCGCATTAACTATGGCTACACCTTC. Residues: CASSDGGFRINYGYTF.

The CDR3 loop reads CASSYLREQPQHF. As DNA, the CDR3 is TGTGCCAGCAGTTACCTTCGAGAGCAGCCCCAGCATTTT. The V and J genes are TRBV6-6 and TRBJ1-5; D is uncertain. CDR3 length: 13 residues. Germline V gives CDR1 MNHNY, CDR2 SVGAGI (reference sequence). The V end was cut by 2 bases, the J end by 7 bases, with 9 bases between.

J is TRBJ2-7 and V is TRBV24-1; weak D call: TRBD2 (5 bases). CDR1 is KGHDR, CDR2 SFDVKD, per germline. CDR3 length equals 13 residues. V was clipped by 7 bases and J by 0 bases, with 9 bases between them. CDR3 DNA sequence: TGTGCCACCAGGATGGGGAGCTCCTACGAGCAGTACTTC. Its translation is CATRMGSSYEQYF.

The V call is TRBV6-2 or TRBV6-3, the J call TRBJ1-2; D is possibly TRBD1 (5 bases). Per germline, CDR1 MNHEY and CDR2 SVGEGT. The CDR3 has 14 residues. Trimming took 2 bases from V and 4 from J, leaving 11 bases between them. CDR3 nucleotide sequence: TGTGCCAGCAGTTACGTCGTGGGGGGCTATGGCTACACCTTC. This codes for CASSYVVGGYGYTF.

V is TRBV6-5 and J is TRBJ1-1; the D gene is possibly TRBD1 (5 bases). The CDR3 is 14 residues long. V was pared by 4 bases and J by 3 bases, with 12 bases between. The germline gives CDR1 MNHEY, CDR2 SVGAGI. CDR3 sequence (DNA): TGTGCCAGCAGTTTCGGGACTCCTCACACTGAAGCTTTCTTT. It is translated as CASSFGTPHTEAFF.

This rearrangement joins TRBV28 to TRBJ2-7, with D unresolved. V dropped 2 bases and J dropped 4 bases, with 6 bases sitting between them. Looked up from germline, CDR1 is MDHEN and CDR2 is SYDVKM. The length of the CDR3 is 12 residues. CDR3: CASSLIEYEQYF. The CDR3 coding sequence is TGTGCCAGCAGTTTAATCGAGTACGAGCAGTACTTC.

The V call is TRBV5-1, the J call TRBJ2-1; 10 nucleotides align to TRBD1. The germline gives CDR1 SGHRS, CDR2 YFSETQ. The length of the CDR3 is 15 residues. The V segment lost 4 bases and the J segment 7 bases; nucleotides outside the gene matches: 8. The CDR3 protein is CASSRGTGAPNEQFF. DNA of the CDR3: TGCGCCAGCAGCCGGGGGACAGGGGCACCGAATGAGCAGTTCTTC.